Sequencing of this TCR beta chain was carried out in a study of blood T cell repertoires in COVID-19. In the study overall: Samples of COVID-19 (acute and convalescent) were obtained from the United States, Italy and Spain. PBMCs, B-cell-depleted T cells, or T cells were the source of the cDNA or gDNA that made up the material.

Original data processing: Quantification of nucleated cells was approximated via reference gene primer amplification. TCRdb's copy holds only in-frame clones and misses some; the assay was immunoSEQ multiplex PCR. The V and J calls and the clone size are those of that table, but D and trimming were determined from the DNA. The sample includes about 92,000 clones, roughly 70% of them seen just once. Germline V gene lookup returns CDR1 MNHEY and CDR2 SMNVEV (reference sequence). The CDR3 loop spans 14 amino acids. The V and J ends lost 7 bases and 4 bases respectively, with 14 bases between them. Sequencing was carried out using peripheral blood. The receptor was isolated from a woman in her sixties in a cohort sampled during active or convalescent COVID-19. This chain uses TRBV27 with TRBJ2-1; weak D call: TRBD2 (5 bases). The CDR3: CASTRGYGYNEQFF. The DNA of the CDR3 is TGTGCCAGCACCCGGGGTTATGGGTACAATGAGCAGTTCTTC.